The clone carrying this T cell receptor beta chain has just one count. Some clones are missing from TCRdb's copy, which holds only in-frame ones; the method was immunoSEQ multiplex PCR. Among roughly 300,000 clones listed, just over 85% were seen once. This entry is derived from a study of blood T cell repertoires in COVID-19. Study context: Sources were T cells, B-cell-depleted T cells, or PBMCs; the material itself was cDNA or gDNA.

This CDR3 is built from 15 residues. Looked up from germline, CDR1 is MDHEN and CDR2 is SYDVKM. V lost 2 bases, J lost 4 bases, and 12 bases lay in between. This clonotype was obtained from a woman in her late teens or twenties who had recovered from COVID-19. Material: PBMCs or T cells enriched from blood (not recorded which). This sequence joins TRBV28 and TRBJ1-3; possible D gene TRBD1, 5 bases. CDR3 region: CASSLMGGLGNTIYF. The CDR3 nucleotides read TGTGCCAGCAGTTTAATGGGGGGTCTAGGAAACACCATATATTTT.